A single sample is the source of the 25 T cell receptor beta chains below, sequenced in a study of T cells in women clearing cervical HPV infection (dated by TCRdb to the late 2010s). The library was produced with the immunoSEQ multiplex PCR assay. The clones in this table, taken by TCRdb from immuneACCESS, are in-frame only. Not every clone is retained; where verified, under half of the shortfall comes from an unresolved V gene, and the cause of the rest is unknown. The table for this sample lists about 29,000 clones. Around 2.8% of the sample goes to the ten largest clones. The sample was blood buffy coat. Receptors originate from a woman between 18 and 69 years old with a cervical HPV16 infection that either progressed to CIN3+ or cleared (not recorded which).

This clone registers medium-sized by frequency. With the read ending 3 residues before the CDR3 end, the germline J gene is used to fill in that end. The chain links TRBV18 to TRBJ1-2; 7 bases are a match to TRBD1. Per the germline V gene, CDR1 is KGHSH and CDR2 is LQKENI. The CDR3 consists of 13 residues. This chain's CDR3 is CASSPDRVWGYTF. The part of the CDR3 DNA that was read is TGTGCCAGCTCACCAGACAGGGTGTGGGGC.

The part of the CDR3 DNA that was read is TGCAGTGCTAGCCAAAGACAGGGGCTGAACACTGAA. This sequence encodes CSASQRQGLNTE. The entire CDR3 sequence reads CSASQRQGLNTEAFF. The chain joins TRBV20-1 to TRBJ1-1; 8 bases map to TRBD1. From the germline J gene comes the end of the CDR3, since the read stops 3 residues before it. J lost 0 bases, V lost 3 bases, and 6 bases had no gene match. The germline gives CDR1 DFQATT, CDR2 SNEGSKA (reference sequence). CDR3 length equals 15 residues.

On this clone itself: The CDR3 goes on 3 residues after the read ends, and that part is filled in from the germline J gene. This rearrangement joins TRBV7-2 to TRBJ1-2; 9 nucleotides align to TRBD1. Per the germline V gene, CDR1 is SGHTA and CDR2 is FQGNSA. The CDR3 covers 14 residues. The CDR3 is CASSPQQGAGGYTF. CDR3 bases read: TGTGCCAGCAGCCCTCAACAGGGGGCAGGGGGC.

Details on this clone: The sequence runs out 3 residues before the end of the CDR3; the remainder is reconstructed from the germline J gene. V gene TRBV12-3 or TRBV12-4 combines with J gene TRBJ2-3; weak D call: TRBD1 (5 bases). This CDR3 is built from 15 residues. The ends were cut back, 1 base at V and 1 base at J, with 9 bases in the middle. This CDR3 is CASSLDRLGTDTQYF. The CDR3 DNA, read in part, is TGTGCCAGCAGTTTAGACAGGCTCGGCACAGATACG.

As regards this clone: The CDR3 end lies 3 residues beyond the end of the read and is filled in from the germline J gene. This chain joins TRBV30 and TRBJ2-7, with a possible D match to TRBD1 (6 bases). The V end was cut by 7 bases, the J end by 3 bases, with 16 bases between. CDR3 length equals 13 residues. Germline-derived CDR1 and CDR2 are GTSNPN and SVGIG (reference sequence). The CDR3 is CAYSRDILYEQYF. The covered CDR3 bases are TGTGCCTATTCCCGGGACATTCTCTACGAG.

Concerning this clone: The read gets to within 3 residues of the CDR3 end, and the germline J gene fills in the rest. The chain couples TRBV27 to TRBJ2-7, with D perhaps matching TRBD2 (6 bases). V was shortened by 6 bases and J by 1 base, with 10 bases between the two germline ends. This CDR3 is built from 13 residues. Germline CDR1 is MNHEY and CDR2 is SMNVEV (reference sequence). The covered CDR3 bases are TGTGCCAGCAGCCAGGCGGGGTCCTACGAG. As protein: CASSQAGSYE. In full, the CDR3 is CASSQAGSYEQYF.

CDR3 bases read: TGTGCCAGCTCACCCCCCTACGGAGCGGGCACAGATACG. Translated, it gives CASSPPYGAGTDT. The CDR3, in full, reads CASSPPYGAGTDTQYF. This chain connects TRBV18 to TRBJ2-3, with a weak D call TRBD2 (5 bases). The CDR3 goes on 3 residues after the read ends, and that part is filled in from the germline J gene. This CDR3 contains 16 residues. CDR1 and CDR2 (germline): KGHSH, LQKENI. V lost 3 bases and J 1 base, leaving 14 bases between the germline ends.

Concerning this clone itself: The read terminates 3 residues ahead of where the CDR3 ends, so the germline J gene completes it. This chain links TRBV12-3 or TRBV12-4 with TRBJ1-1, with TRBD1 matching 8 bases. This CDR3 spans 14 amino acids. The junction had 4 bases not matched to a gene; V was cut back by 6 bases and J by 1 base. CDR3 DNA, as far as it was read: TGTGCCAGCAGCTGGACAGGGCGGAACACTGAA. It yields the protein CASSWTGRNTE. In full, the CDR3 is CASSWTGRNTEAFF.

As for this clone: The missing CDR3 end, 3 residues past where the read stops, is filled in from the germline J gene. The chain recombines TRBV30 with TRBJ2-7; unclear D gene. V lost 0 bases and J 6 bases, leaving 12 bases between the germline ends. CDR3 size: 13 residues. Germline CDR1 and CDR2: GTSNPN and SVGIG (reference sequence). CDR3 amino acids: CAWSVIQGSEQYF. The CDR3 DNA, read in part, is TGTGCCTGGAGTGTAATCCAAGGGTCCGAG.

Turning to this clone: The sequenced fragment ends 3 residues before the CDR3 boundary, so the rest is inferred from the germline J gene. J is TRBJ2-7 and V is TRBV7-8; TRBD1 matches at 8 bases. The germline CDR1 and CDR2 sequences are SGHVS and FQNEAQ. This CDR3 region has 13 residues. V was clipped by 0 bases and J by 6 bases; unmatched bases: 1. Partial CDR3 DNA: TGTGCCAGCAGCTTAGCGGACAGGGTCGAG. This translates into CASSLADRVE. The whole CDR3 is CASSLADRVEQYF. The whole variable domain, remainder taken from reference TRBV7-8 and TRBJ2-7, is GAGVSQSPRYKVAKRGQDVALRCDPISGHVSLFWYQQALGQGPEFLTYFQNEAQLDKSGLPSDRFFAERPEGSVSTLKIQRTQQEDSAVYLCASSLADRVEQYFGPGTRLTVT.

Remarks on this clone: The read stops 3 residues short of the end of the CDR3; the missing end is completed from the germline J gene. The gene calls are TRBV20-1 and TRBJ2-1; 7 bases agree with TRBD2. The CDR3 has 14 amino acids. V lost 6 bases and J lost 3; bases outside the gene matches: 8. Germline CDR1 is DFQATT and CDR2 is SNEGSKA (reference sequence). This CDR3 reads CSATRASGYNEQFF. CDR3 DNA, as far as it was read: TGCAGTGCAACTAGGGCTAGCGGCTACAATGAG.

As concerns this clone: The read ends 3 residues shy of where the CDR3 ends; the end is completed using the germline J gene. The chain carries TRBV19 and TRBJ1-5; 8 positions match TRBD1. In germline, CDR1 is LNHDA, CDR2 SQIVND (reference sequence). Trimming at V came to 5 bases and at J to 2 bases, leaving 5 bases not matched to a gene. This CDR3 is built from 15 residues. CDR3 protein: CASSPRGRGNQPQHF. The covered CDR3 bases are TGTGCCAGTAGTCCCAGGGGGCGAGGCAATCAGCCC.

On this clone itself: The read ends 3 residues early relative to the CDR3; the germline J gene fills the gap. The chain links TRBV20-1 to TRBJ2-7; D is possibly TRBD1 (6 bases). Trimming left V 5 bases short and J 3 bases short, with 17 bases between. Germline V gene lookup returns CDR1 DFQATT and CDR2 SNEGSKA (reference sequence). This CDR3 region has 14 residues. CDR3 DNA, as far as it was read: TGCAGTGCTCCCCGCCCGCCGGGACACTACGAG. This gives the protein CSAPRPPGHYE. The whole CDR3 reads CSAPRPPGHYEQYF.

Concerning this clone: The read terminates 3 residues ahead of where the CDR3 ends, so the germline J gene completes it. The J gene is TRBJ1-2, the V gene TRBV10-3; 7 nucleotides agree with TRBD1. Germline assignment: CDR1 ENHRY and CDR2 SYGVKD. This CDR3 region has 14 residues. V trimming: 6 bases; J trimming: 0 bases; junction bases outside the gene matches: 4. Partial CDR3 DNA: TGTGCCATCAGCCGGGACAGAACTAACTATGGC. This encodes CAISRDRTNYG. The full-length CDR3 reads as CAISRDRTNYGYTF.

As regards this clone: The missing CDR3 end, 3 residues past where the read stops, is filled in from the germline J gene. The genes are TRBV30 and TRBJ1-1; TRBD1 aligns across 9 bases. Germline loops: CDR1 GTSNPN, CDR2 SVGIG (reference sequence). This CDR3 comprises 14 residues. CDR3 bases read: TGTGCCTGGAACCGAGCGGATGGGACAGGGATA. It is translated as CAWNRADGTGI. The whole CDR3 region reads CAWNRADGTGIAFF.

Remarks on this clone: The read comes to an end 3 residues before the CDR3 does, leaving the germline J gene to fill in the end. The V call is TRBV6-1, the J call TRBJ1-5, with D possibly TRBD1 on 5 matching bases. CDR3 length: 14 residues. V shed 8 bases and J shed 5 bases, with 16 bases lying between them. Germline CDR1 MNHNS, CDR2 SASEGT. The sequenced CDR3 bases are TGTGCCAGCGGTGGTCAGGGTCAGCATCAGCCC. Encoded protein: CASGGQGQHQP. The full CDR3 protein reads CASGGQGQHQPQHF.

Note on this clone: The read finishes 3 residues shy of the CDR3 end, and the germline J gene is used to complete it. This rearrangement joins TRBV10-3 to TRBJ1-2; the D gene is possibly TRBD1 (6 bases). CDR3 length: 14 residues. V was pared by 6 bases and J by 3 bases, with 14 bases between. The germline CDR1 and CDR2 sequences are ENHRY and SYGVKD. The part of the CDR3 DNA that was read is TGTGCCATCAGGTCAGGGGTGGGTGACTATGGC. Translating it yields CAIRSGVGDYG. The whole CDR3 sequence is CAIRSGVGDYGYTF.

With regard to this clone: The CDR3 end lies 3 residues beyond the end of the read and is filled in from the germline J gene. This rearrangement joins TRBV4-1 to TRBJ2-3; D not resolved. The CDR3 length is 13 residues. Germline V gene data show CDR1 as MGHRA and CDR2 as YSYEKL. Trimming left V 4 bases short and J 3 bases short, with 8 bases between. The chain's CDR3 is CASSPIETDTQYF. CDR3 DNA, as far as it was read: TGCGCCAGCAGCCCCATAGAGACAGATACG.

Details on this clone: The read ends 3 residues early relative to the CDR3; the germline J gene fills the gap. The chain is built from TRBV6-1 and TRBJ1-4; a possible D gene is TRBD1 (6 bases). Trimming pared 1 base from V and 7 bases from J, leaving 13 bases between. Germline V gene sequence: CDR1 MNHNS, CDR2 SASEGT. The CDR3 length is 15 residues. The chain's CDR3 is CASSEGAARGEKLFF. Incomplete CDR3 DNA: TGTGCCAGCAGTGAAGGGGCAGCCAGGGGTGAAAAA.

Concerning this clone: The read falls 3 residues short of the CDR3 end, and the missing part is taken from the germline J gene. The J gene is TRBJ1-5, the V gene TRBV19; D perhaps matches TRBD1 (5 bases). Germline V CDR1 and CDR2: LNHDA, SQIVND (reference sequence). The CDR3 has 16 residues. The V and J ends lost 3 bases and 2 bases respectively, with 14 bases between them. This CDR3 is CASSMGQGYRNQPQHF. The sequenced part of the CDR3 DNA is TGTGCCAGTAGTATGGGGCAGGGTTATCGCAATCAGCCC.

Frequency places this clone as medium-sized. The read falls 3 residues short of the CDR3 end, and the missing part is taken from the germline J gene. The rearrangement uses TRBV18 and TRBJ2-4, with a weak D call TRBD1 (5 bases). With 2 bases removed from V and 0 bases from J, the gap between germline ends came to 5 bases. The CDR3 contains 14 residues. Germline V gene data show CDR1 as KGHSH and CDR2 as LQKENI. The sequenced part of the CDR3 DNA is TGTGCCAGCTCACCAGACAGAGCCAAAAACATT. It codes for CASSPDRAKNI. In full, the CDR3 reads CASSPDRAKNIQYF. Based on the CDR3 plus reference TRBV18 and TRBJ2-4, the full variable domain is NAGVMQNPRHLVRRRGQEARLRCSPMKGHSHVYWYRQLPEEGLKFMVYLQKENIIDESGMPKERFSAEFPKEGPSILRIQQVVRGDSAAYFCASSPDRAKNIQYFGAGTRLSVL.

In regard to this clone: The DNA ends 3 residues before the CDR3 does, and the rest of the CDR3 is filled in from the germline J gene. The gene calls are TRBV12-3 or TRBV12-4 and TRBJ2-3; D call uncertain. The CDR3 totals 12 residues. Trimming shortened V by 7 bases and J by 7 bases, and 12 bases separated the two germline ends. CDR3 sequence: CASKETSHTQYF. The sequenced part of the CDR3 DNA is TGTGCCAGCAAAGAGACTTCACATACG.

CDR3 loop: CASSFGRYRAPDTEAFF. The CDR3 bases that were read are TGTGCCAGCAGCTTCGGAAGATACAGGGCTCCAGATACTGAA. The chain employs TRBV7-8 and TRBJ1-1; D may be TRBD1 (6 bases). Sequencing ends 3 residues short of the CDR3 end; the germline J gene provides the rest. Trimming took 3 bases from V and 5 from J, leaving 22 bases between them. Germline V gene lookup returns CDR1 SGHVS and CDR2 FQNEAQ. This CDR3 has 17 amino acids.

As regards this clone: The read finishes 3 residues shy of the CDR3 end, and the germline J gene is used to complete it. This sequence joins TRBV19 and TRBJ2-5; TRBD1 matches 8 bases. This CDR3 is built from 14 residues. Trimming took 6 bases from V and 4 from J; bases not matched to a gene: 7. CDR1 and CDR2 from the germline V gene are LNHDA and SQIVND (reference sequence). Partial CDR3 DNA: TGTGCCAGTAGGGGTTCAGGGGGCCGAGAGACC. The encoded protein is CASRGSGGRET. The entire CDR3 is CASRGSGGRETQYF. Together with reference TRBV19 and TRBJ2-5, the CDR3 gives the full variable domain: DGGITQSPKYLFRKEGQNVTLSCEQNLNHDAMYWYRQDPGQGLRLIYYSQIVNDFQKGDIAEGYSVSREKKESFPLTVTSAQKNPTAFYLCASRGSGGRETQYFGPGTRLLVL.

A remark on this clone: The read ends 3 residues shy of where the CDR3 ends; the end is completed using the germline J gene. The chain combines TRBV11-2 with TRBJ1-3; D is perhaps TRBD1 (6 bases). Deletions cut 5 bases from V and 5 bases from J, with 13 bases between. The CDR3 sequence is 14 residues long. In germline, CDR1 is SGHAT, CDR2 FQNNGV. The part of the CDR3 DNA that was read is TGTGCCAGCAGCCCAGGGGACACAAGAAACACC. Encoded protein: CASSPGDTRNT. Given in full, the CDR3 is CASSPGDTRNTIYF.